This is a list of T cell receptor beta chains from one sample in a study of beta chain features in type 1 diabetes. Assay: immunoSEQ multiplex PCR; the TCRdb copy retains only in-frame clones and omits some. The table includes roughly 230,000 clones, about 10% detected once. The sample taken for sequencing was naive CD4+ T cells from blood. These receptors all stem from a woman between 18 and 30 years old in good health. Each CDR3 is given with its conserved first and last residue. D genes are given only for firm matches. Not every row has a clone size; where given, it reads once, few, many or a size class.

d_call	v_call	j_call	clone_size	cdr3_nt	cdr3_aa
.	TRBV19	TRBJ2-2	few	TGTGCCAGTAGTATTGAGGTGAACACCGGGGAGCTGTTTTTT	CASSIEVNTGELFF
.	TRBV10-3	TRBJ2-5	few	TGTGCCATCAGGATCGACAGGACCCAAGAGACCCAGTACTTC	CAIRIDRTQETQYF
TRBD1	TRBV10-3	TRBJ2-5	few	TGTGCCGTAAGCCCGGGACAGGGGCGAGAGACCCAGTACTTC	CAVSPGQGRETQYF
.	TRBV18	TRBJ2-7	few	TGTGCCAGCTCACTAGCTGTTGGCGGCGAGCAGTACTTC	CASSLAVGGEQYF
.	TRBV9	TRBJ2-7	few	TGTGCCAGCAGCGTAGACCAGGGGTCCGGCGAGCAGTACTTC	CASSVDQGSGEQYF
TRBD1	TRBV30	TRBJ1-6	.	TGTGCCTGGAACCGGGACAGGGGATATTCACCCCTCCACTTT	CAWNRDRGYSPLHF
TRBD1	TRBV5-1	TRBJ2-5	.	TGCGCCAGCAGCTTGCTGGGACAGGGGGGAGAGACCCAGTACTTC	CASSLLGQGGETQYF
TRBD1	TRBV30	TRBJ1-5	few	TGTGCCTGGAGTGTACTTGGACAGGGGCCAGTAATGACCCAGCATTTT	CAWSVLGQGPVMTQHF
.	TRBV2	TRBJ2-7	few	TGTGCCAGCCATTACCGACAGTACGAGCAGTACTTC	CASHYRQYEQYF
TRBD1	TRBV14	TRBJ1-2	few	TGTGCCAGCAGCCAATCCCTCCGGGACAGGGGGCATAACTATGGCTACACCTTC	CASSQSLRDRGHNYGYTF
.	TRBV19	TRBJ1-1	few	TGTGCCAGTAGAGATCCGGCGGGGAACACTGAAGCTTTCTTT	CASRDPAGNTEAFF
TRBD1	TRBV11-3	TRBJ2-1	few	TGTGCCAGCAGCGTAAGCCCGGGACAGGGCGAGCAGTTCTTC	CASSVSPGQGEQFF
.	TRBV30	TRBJ1-2	few	TGTGCCTGGAGTGCCACACGCCAGGGAGGCGGCTACACCTTC	CAWSATRQGGGYTF
.	TRBV5-6	TRBJ2-2	.	TGTGCCAGCTCTCGACCTGGGCCACGAGGACTCACGAACACCGGGGAGCTGTTTTTT	CASSRPGPRGLTNTGELFF
.	TRBV6-5	TRBJ1-2	few	TGTGCCAGCAGTTACTCCGGGACTACTAACTATGGCTACACCTTC	CASSYSGTTNYGYTF
TRBD2	TRBV30	TRBJ2-1	few	TGTGCCTGGAGTGTAGGGAGGACTAGCGGCTCCTACAATGAGCAGTTCTTC	CAWSVGRTSGSYNEQFF
.	TRBV7-9	TRBJ2-3	few	TGTGCCAGCAGCTTAAACCGGACACGGGTTCGGACAGATACGCAGTATTTT	CASSLNRTRVRTDTQYF
.	TRBV5-1	TRBJ2-7	.	TGCGCCAGCAGCGACCGGGACTTCAACGAGCAGTACTTC	CASSDRDFNEQYF
.	TRBV5-4	TRBJ2-6	many	TGTGCCAGCAGCTCTCTTTGGCCTGGGGCCAACGTCCTGACTTTC	CASSSLWPGANVLTF
.	TRBV6-1	TRBJ2-2	.	TGTGCCAGCCGGCAGGCTGACACCGGGGAGCTGTTTTTT	CASRQADTGELFF